These T cell receptor beta chains were read from a single sample in a study of blood T cell repertoires in COVID-19. Assay used: immunoSEQ multiplex PCR; TCRdb lists only in-frame clones, some missing. This table has about 200,000 clones, roughly nine tenths appearing once. Sequencing was carried out using peripheral blood. These receptors were obtained from a man aged 35-49 years with acute or convalescent COVID-19. Each CDR3 is given with its conserved first and last residue. D genes are given only for firm matches. Only part of the rows carry a size: once, few, many, or a class if the clone is expanded.

size | D | J | V | DNA | CDR3
- | TRBD1 | TRBJ1-5 | TRBV6-5 | TGTGCCAGCAGTTACTCTGGGACAGGGCACCAGCCCCAGCATTTT | CASSYSGTGHQPQHF
- | TRBD1 | TRBJ1-6 | TRBV30 | TGTGCCTGGAGTGAAGGACAGGGATCCTCACCCCTCCACTTT | CAWSEGQGSSPLHF
- | - | TRBJ2-5 | TRBV9 | TGTGCCAGCAGCCGGGAGGAGACCCAGTACTTC | CASSREETQYF
- | TRBD2 | TRBJ2-5 | TRBV11-1 | TGTGCCAGCAGCCATAGATTCTCCCGCGGGGGAGAGACCCAGTACTTC | CASSHRFSRGGETQYF
- | - | TRBJ1-6 | TRBV7-9 | TGTGCCAGCAGCTACCTAGGGGCTAATAATTCACCCCTCCACTTT | CASSYLGANNSPLHF
- | TRBD1 | TRBJ2-3 | TRBV9 | TGTGCCAGCAGCGTCTCTAGGGGGCAAGGAGTGGATACGCAGTATTTT | CASSVSRGQGVDTQYF
- | - | TRBJ1-3 | TRBV21-1 | TGTGCCAGCAGCGCAGGGATCCTCCCAATGGCTGGAAACACCATATATTTT | CASSAGILPMAGNTIYF
- | - | TRBJ1-2 | TRBV11-2 | TGTGCCAGCAGCTCAGCAGGATCGTGGGGGGGATATGGCTACACCTTC | CASSSAGSWGGYGYTF
- | - | TRBJ2-7 | TRBV25-1 | TGTGCCAGCAGTGAAACGGGTAGGACAGCCGGCGGCGAGCAGTACTTC | CASSETGRTAGGEQYF
- | - | TRBJ1-1 | TRBV5-4 | TGTGCCAGCAGCCTAGGGACGGGACTTGAAGCTTTCTTT | CASSLGTGLEAFF
once | - | TRBJ1-6 | TRBV4-2 | TGTGCCAGCAGCCGCAGCGATTCACCCCTCCACTTT | CASSRSDSPLHF
- | - | TRBJ1-4 | TRBV21-1 | TGTGCCAGCAGCAAAGCCGGACAGGGGGCTAGGGAAAAACTGTTTTTT | CASSKAGQGAREKLFF
- | TRBD1 | TRBJ1-2 | TRBV4-3 | TGCGCCAGCAGCCTCCAGGCCGGGACAGTCTATGGCTACACCTTC | CASSLQAGTVYGYTF
- | - | TRBJ2-5 | TRBV28 | TGTGCCAGCAGTCCCAATTTAGTACGAGAGACCCAGTACTTC | CASSPNLVRETQYF
- | - | TRBJ2-2 | TRBV5-1 | TGCGCCAGCAGCTTGGGACCCCCGGGGAGTGGGAACGGGGAGCTGTTTTTT | CASSLGPPGSGNGELFF
- | TRBD2 | TRBJ2-3 | TRBV30 | TGTGCCTGGACCCATGGGGGGGGCACAGATACGCAGTATTTT | CAWTHGGGTDTQYF
- | - | TRBJ2-3 | TRBV2 | TGTGCCAGCAGTGAGGGGGGGCCCCTCATCGGCACAGATACGCAGTATTTT | CASSEGGPLIGTDTQYF
- | - | TRBJ1-6 | TRBV7-9 | TGTGCCAGCAGCTTTTTAGGACAGCATGGATCACCCCTCCACTTT | CASSFLGQHGSPLHF
- | - | TRBJ2-1 | TRBV4-3 | TGCGCCAGCAGCCAAGACTCCGGGGGGCAGCTTGGGAGTGAGCAGTTCTTC | CASSQDSGGQLGSEQFF
- | TRBD1 | TRBJ2-1 | TRBV3-1/TRBV3-2 | TGTGCCAGCAGCCAAGTCGGGGACAGGGGGTACAATGAGCAGTTCTTC | CASSQVGDRGYNEQFF